The source of this T cell receptor beta chain is a study of response to subunit inactivated influenza vaccine. TCRdb re-analysed the RT-PCR reads in MiXCR, keeping a single row per CDR3 protein. In the table there are more than 450,000 distinct CDR3 sequences, less than 8% of which are singletons. This clonotype was found a few times. CDR3 length: 16 amino acids. V was trimmed by 0 bases and J by 2 bases, leaving 14 bases between them. Germline values: CDR1 LNHNV, CDR2 YYDKDF (reference sequence). The sequencing used PBMCs from blood, collected less than 30 months after vaccination. The sequence came from a man aged 45 to 70 who received an inactivated influenza vaccine. The rearrangement joins TRBV15 to TRBJ2-7; unclear D gene. The CDR3 nucleotides are TGTGCCACCAGCAGAGATAGAGTTGGTCAGCCCTACGAGCAGTACTTC. Translated, it gives CATSRDRVGQPYEQYF. The whole variable domain, remainder taken from reference TRBV15 and TRBJ2-7, is DAMVIQNPRYQVTQFGKPVTLSCSQTLNHNVMYWYQQKSSQAPKLLFHYYDKDFNNEADTPDNFQSRRPNTSFCFLDIRSPGLGDTAMYLCATSRDRVGQPYEQYFGPGTRLTVT.